This TCR beta chain comes out of a study of quantifying T cell responses using KT2 cells. The overall study: TCR alpha and beta constant-region primers primed reverse transcription of RNA.

KT2 cells were mixed with fixed PBMC numbers at varying ratios. CDR1 and CDR2 (germline): SGHVS, FNYEAQ. Deletions cut 1 base from V and 5 bases from J, with 11 bases between. The CDR3 has 14 residues. A single-stranded UMI oligo with SP2 sequence was ligated to cDNA 3' ends. An equimolar mix of RC1.1 and RC1.2 primed the beta chain across TRBC1 and TRBC2. TCRdb redid the calling of the UMI-ligation and nested PCR reads with MiXCR, one entry per CDR3 protein. Of fewer than 60,000 distinct CDR3 sequences listed, around 10% are singletons. V usage is TRBV7-6 and J usage is TRBJ2-5, with D perhaps TRBD1 (6 bases). The sample was PBMCs spiked with cells of the T cell clone KT2. This TCR was sampled from a human donor. The DNA for the CDR3 is TGTGCCAGCAGCTTAGGGGCTAGGGGGGAGACCCAGTACTTC. This translates into CASSLGARGETQYF.